Listed below are T cell receptor beta chains from one sample, sequenced in a study of T cell responses to AZD1222 COVID-19 vaccine. Sequencing was performed with immunoSEQ multiplex PCR; in TCRdb, only in-frame clones are kept and a portion is missing. The table records 70,000 to 95,000 clones, approximately 89% of them present only once. The sequenced sample was peripheral blood, obtained on day 0 of MenACWY control vaccination. All receptors come from an adult in good health. CDR3s include the opening cysteine and the closing phenylalanine or tryptophan. D genes are given only for firm matches. Size tells how often a clone was seen (once, few, many) or the class of an expanded clone, and some rows leave it out.

j_call,clone_size,d_call,v_call,cdr3_aa,cdr3_nt
TRBJ1-2,-,TRBD1,TRBV24-1,CATSTQGDYGYTF,TGTGCCACCAGCACACAGGGGGACTATGGCTACACCTTC
TRBJ1-1,once,-,TRBV19,CASSIRHASPTEAFF,TGTGCCAGTAGTATAAGGCACGCAAGCCCCACTGAAGCTTTCTTT
TRBJ2-7,-,-,TRBV28,CASSSNADSSTYEQYF,TGTGCCAGCAGTTCCAACGCGGACAGCAGTACCTACGAGCAGTACTTC
TRBJ2-3,-,-,TRBV5-4,CASSLWGRLTDTQYF,TGTGCCAGCAGCTTGTGGGGGAGACTCACAGATACGCAGTATTTT
TRBJ2-2,-,-,TRBV27,CASSRLGTGELFF,TGTGCCAGCAGTCGCCTTGGGACCGGGGAGCTGTTTTTT
TRBJ1-1,-,-,TRBV5-1,CASSLGRGATRTTEAFF,TGCGCCAGCAGCTTGGGTCGGGGGGCGACTCGAACCACTGAAGCTTTCTTT
TRBJ1-1,-,-,TRBV4-1,CASSPLDGTEAFF,TGCGCCAGCAGCCCTCTCGACGGGACTGAAGCTTTCTTT
TRBJ2-1,once,TRBD2,TRBV7-3,CASSLNSLSGEQFF,TGTGCCAGCAGCTTAAATTCCCTTAGCGGGGAGCAGTTCTTC
TRBJ1-2,-,TRBD1,TRBV5-4,CASSLVTGGFNGYTF,TGTGCCAGCAGCTTGGTGACAGGGGGCTTTAATGGCTACACCTTC
TRBJ1-2,-,TRBD1,TRBV18,CASSPPGTGAGYTF,TGTGCCAGCTCACCCCCCGGGACAGGGGCGGGCTACACCTTC
TRBJ1-2,-,TRBD1,TRBV27,CASSSRGLVDGYTF,TGTGCCAGCAGTTCAAGGGGGCTGGTAGATGGCTACACCTTC
TRBJ1-1,-,-,TRBV11-3,CASSSTGSNTEAFF,TGTGCCAGCAGCTCAACAGGGTCGAACACTGAAGCTTTCTTT
TRBJ1-5,few,-,TRBV9,CASSPDGVGGQPQHF,TGTGCCAGCAGCCCAGATGGGGTGGGCGGTCAGCCCCAGCATTTT
TRBJ1-5,once,-,TRBV30,CAWSEGYSNQPQHF,TGTGCCTGGAGTGAGGGTTATAGCAATCAGCCCCAGCATTTT
TRBJ2-4,-,TRBD2,TRBV11-2,CASSAGLAGGLNIQYF,TGTGCCAGCAGCGCAGGACTAGCGGGGGGCTTAAACATTCAGTACTTC
TRBJ1-1,-,-,TRBV27,CASSLSAYGTEAFF,TGTGCCAGCAGTTTATCGGCGTATGGCACTGAAGCTTTCTTT
TRBJ2-3,-,-,TRBV6-2/TRBV6-3,CASSYSRNGLGHGTQYF,TGTGCCAGCAGTTACTCCCGCAACGGGCTCGGGCACGGAACGCAGTATTTT
TRBJ1-4,-,-,TRBV27,CASSLKFLPGEQLFF,TGTGCCAGCAGTTTAAAATTTCTTCCGGGGGAACAACTGTTTTTT
TRBJ2-3,-,-,TRBV28,CASSLGVADTQYF,TGTGCCAGCAGTTTAGGCGTTGCGGATACGCAGTATTTT
TRBJ1-1,-,TRBD1,TRBV29-1,CSGVPNRGLSTEAFF,TGCAGCGGCGTACCAAACAGGGGGCTGTCCACTGAAGCTTTCTTT
TRBJ2-1,-,TRBD2,TRBV7-2,CASSLAGRGVVNEQFF,TGTGCCAGCAGCTTAGCAGGGCGGGGGGTCGTCAATGAGCAGTTCTTC
TRBJ1-5,-,TRBD1,TRBV7-2,CASSPQGTGSQPQHF,TGTGCCAGCAGCCCACAAGGGACAGGGAGCCAGCCCCAGCATTTT
TRBJ1-1,-,-,TRBV5-1,CASAPGRGALGTEAFF,TGCGCCAGCGCTCCCGGGAGGGGCGCGCTGGGCACTGAAGCTTTCTTT
TRBJ2-1,-,TRBD2,TRBV19,CASTSGGAHEQFF,TGTGCCAGTACTAGCGGGGGGGCCCATGAGCAGTTCTTC
TRBJ1-4,-,TRBD1,TRBV5-4,CASSLGSGGNEKLFF,TGTGCCAGCAGCTTGGGTTCAGGGGGTAATGAAAAACTGTTTTTT
TRBJ1-4,-,TRBD1,TRBV5-5,CASSRDRGREKLFF,TGTGCCAGCAGCAGGGACAGGGGCAGGGAAAAACTGTTTTTT
TRBJ1-1,-,-,TRBV15,CATSSHRVYTEAFF,TGTGCCACCAGCAGTCACAGGGTGTACACTGAAGCTTTCTTT
TRBJ2-1,few,-,TRBV5-4,CASSLSGGDEQFF,TGTGCCAGCAGCTTGTCCGGAGGGGATGAGCAGTTCTTC
TRBJ2-7,-,TRBD1,TRBV7-2,CASSFTARTGGDEQYF,TGTGCCAGCAGCTTCACCGCCCGGACAGGGGGCGACGAGCAGTACTTC
TRBJ2-1,-,TRBD2,TRBV11-3,CASSSYSGGADEQFF,TGTGCCAGCAGCTCTTATAGCGGGGGGGCGGATGAGCAGTTCTTC
TRBJ1-2,-,-,TRBV27,CASSWSANYGYTF,TGTGCCAGCAGTTGGTCGGCGAACTATGGCTACACCTTC
TRBJ2-1,-,TRBD2,TRBV6-5,CASSLTSGRFNGQFF,TGTGCCAGCAGCCTGACTAGCGGGCGTTTCAATGGGCAGTTCTTC
TRBJ1-4,once,TRBD1,TRBV7-2,CASSPFGGQGEEKLFF,TGTGCCAGCAGCCCGTTTGGGGGACAGGGGGAGGAAAAACTGTTTTTT
TRBJ2-4,-,-,TRBV3-1/TRBV3-2,CASSSGQNIQYF,TGTGCCAGCAGCTCCGGACAAAACATTCAGTACTTC
TRBJ1-3,-,-,TRBV6-6,CASSPISGEGTGNTIYF,TGTGCCAGCAGTCCAATTTCAGGGGAGGGTACTGGAAACACCATATATTTT
TRBJ1-4,-,-,TRBV19,CATSKTGLGEKLFF,TGTGCCACTTCCAAGACAGGTTTGGGTGAAAAACTGTTTTTT
TRBJ1-5,-,-,TRBV30,CAWSVVNGNQPQHF,TGTGCCTGGAGTGTCGTGAACGGCAATCAGCCCCAGCATTTT
TRBJ1-1,-,-,TRBV9,CASSVGPSGIRSNTEAFF,TGTGCCAGCAGCGTTGGGCCCTCAGGGATTCGATCGAACACTGAAGCTTTCTTT
TRBJ1-2,-,TRBD1,TRBV3-1/TRBV3-2,CASSPTGGIGYTF,TGTGCCAGCAGCCCCACAGGGGGCATTGGCTACACCTTC
TRBJ1-6,-,TRBD1,TRBV2,CASSDRGRYSPLHF,TGTGCCAGCAGTGACAGGGGGCGGTATTCACCCCTCCACTTT
TRBJ2-5,-,-,TRBV15,CATSRDWGIRRTQYF,TGTGCCACCAGCCGAGACTGGGGTATTCGTAGGACCCAGTACTTC